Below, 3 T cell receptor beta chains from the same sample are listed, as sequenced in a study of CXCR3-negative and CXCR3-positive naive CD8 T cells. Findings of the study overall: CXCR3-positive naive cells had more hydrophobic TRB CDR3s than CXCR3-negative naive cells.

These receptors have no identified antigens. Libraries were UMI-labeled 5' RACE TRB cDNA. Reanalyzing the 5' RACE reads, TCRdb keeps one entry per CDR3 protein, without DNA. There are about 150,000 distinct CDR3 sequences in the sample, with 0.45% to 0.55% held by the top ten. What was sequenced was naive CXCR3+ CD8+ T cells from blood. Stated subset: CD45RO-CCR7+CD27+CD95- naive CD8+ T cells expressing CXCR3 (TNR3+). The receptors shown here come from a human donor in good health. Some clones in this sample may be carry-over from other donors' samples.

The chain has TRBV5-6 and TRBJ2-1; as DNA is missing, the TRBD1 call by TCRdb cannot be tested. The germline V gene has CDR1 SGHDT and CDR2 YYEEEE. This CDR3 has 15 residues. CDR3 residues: CASSFGTGVFNEQFF.

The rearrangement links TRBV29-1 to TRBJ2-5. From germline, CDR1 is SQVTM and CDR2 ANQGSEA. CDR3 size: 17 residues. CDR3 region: CSVGGVVGRASEETQYF.

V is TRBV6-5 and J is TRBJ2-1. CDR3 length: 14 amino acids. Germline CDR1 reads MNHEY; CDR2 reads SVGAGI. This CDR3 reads CASGIQGLNNEQFF.